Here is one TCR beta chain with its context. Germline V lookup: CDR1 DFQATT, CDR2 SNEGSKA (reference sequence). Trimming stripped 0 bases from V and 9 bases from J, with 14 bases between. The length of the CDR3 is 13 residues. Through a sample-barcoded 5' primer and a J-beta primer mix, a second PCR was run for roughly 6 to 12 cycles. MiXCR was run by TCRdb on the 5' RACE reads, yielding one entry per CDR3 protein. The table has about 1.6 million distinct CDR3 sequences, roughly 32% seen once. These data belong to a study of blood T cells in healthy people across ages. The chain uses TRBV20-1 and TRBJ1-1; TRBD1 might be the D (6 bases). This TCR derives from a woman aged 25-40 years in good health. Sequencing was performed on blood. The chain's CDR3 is CSARETGKVKAFF. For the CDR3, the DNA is TGCAGTGCTAGAGAAACAGGGAAAGTAAAAGCTTTCTTT.